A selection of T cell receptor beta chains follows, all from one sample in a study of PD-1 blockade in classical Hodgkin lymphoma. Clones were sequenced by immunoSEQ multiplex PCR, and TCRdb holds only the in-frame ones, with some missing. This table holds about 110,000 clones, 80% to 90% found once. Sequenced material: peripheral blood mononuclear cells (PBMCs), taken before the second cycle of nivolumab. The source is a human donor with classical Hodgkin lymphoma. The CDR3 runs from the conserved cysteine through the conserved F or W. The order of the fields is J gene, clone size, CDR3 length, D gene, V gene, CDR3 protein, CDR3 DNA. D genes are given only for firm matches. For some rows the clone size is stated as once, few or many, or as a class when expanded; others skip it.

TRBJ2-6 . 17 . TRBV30 CAWSVQRVGAGANVLTF TGTGCCTGGAGTGTCCAGCGTGTGGGTGCCGGGGCCAACGTCCTGACTTTC
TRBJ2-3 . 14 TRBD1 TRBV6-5 CASSRTGVTDTQYF TGTGCCAGCAGCCGGACAGGGGTGACAGATACGCAGTATTTT
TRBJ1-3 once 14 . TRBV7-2 CASLQGPSGNTIYF TGTGCCAGTCTCCAGGGGCCCTCTGGAAACACCATATATTTT
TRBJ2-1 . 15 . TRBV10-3 CAISESGLVYNEQFF TGTGCCATCAGTGAGTCAGGCCTCGTCTACAATGAGCAGTTCTTC
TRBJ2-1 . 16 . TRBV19 CASSIGGRVSGNEQFF TGTGCCAGTAGTATAGGGGGGCGGGTTTCTGGCAATGAGCAGTTCTTC
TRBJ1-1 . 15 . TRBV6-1 CASSEVGAGTTEAFF TGTGCCAGCAGTGAAGTGGGGGCAGGGACAACTGAAGCTTTCTTT
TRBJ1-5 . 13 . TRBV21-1 CAKNRDGNQPQHF TGTGCCAAAAACAGGGATGGGAATCAGCCCCAGCATTTT
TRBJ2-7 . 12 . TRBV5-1 CASSPRGYEQYF TGCGCCAGCAGCCCAAGGGGTTACGAGCAGTACTTC
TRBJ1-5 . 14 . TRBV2 CATRQMNSNQPQHF TGTGCCACTAGACAGATGAACAGCAATCAGCCCCAGCATTTT
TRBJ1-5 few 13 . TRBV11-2 CASSLMRNQPQHF TGTGCCAGCAGCTTAATGCGGAATCAGCCCCAGCATTTT
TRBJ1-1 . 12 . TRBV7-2 CASSRKNTEAFF TGTGCCAGCAGCCGGAAGAACACTGAAGCTTTCTTT
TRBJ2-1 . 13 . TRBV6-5 CASTKAQYNEQFF TGTGCCAGCACCAAAGCTCAATACAATGAGCAGTTCTTC
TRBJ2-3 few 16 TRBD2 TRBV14 CASSERLASGTYTQYF TGTGCCAGCAGTGAGCGCCTGGCTAGCGGCACATATACGCAGTATTTT
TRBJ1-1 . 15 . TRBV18 CASSPRTATGISAFF TGTGCCAGCTCACCCCGGACAGCCACTGGGATCTCAGCTTTCTTT